These 27 T cell receptor beta chains came from one sample sequenced in a study of blood T cells in healthy people across ages. Using a J-beta primer mix together with a sample-barcoded 5' primer, a second PCR was run for about 6 to 12 cycles. TCRdb redid the calling of the 5' RACE reads with MiXCR, one entry per CDR3 protein. This table holds roughly 2 million distinct CDR3 sequences, approximately 50% found once. The sample comprised blood. The receptor source for this set is a woman in her 40s in good health.

This clonotype was counted only a few times. J is TRBJ2-3 and V is TRBV4-3; either TRBD1 or TRBD2 may supply D (5 bases each). The CDR3 covers 16 residues. Germline loops: CDR1 LGHNA, CDR2 YSLEER. Trimming cost V 3 bases and J 5 bases, with 18 bases left between them. CDR3 nucleotides: TGCGCCAGCAGCCAGGATGGGACGTATGGGGGAGATACGCAGTATTTT. This sequence encodes CASSQDGTYGGDTQYF.

The J gene is TRBJ2-3, the V gene TRBV20-1; D is unclear. The length of the CDR3 is 14 residues. With 3 bases removed from V and 0 bases from J, the gap between germline ends came to 10 bases. Germline values: CDR1 DFQATT, CDR2 SNEGSKA (reference sequence). CDR3 DNA: TGCAGTGCTAGTAGGCGTTCTAGCACAGATACGCAGTATTTT. Encoded protein: CSASRRSSTDTQYF.

This chain links TRBV7-2 with TRBJ1-6; TRBD1 matches 8 bases. The V and J ends lost 2 bases and 7 bases, in that order; junction bases with no gene match: 1. The CDR3 runs to 14 residues. Germline assignment: CDR1 SGHTA and CDR2 FQGNSA. This CDR3 is CASSLRQGNSPLHF. DNA of the CDR3: TGTGCCAGCAGCTTAAGACAGGGGAATTCACCCCTCCACTTT.

J is TRBJ2-3 and V is TRBV4-2, with a tentative D call TRBD2 (5 bases). Germline loops: CDR1 LGHNA, CDR2 YNFKEQ. Trimming removed 3 bases at V and 6 bases at J, with 22 bases between. There are 17 residues in the CDR3. The CDR3 nucleotides read TGTGCCAGCAGCCACCCTTCTGACTACAACACGGGGGATACGCAGTATTTT. It codes for CASSHPSDYNTGDTQYF.

The V gene is TRBV28, the J gene TRBJ1-2; TRBD1 matches 7 bases. Germline V gene data show CDR1 as MDHEN and CDR2 as SYDVKM. After removal of 4 bases from V and 7 bases from J, the junction contained 6 bases not matched to a gene. The CDR3 is 13 amino acids. The CDR3 DNA reads as TGTGCCAGCAGTTACACAGGGGTAATTGGCTACACCTTC. Translating gives CASSYTGVIGYTF.

J is TRBJ2-5 and V is TRBV6-6; D might be TRBD1 (5 bases). Germline loops: CDR1 MNHNY, CDR2 SVGAGI (reference sequence). The CDR3 is 17 residues long. Trimming removed 6 bases at V and 1 base at J, with 21 bases between. As DNA, the CDR3 is TGTGCCAGCAGCCCCCCCACAGGAGATTTTGGCCAAGAGACCCAGTACTTC. Its protein is CASSPPTGDFGQETQYF.

V is TRBV6-5 and J is TRBJ2-5; D could derive from TRBD1 or TRBD2 (5 bases each). Trimming shortened V by 2 bases and J by 6 bases, and 13 bases separated the two germline ends. The CDR3 loop spans 14 amino acids. CDR1 is MNHEY, CDR2 SVGAGI, per germline. CDR3 DNA sequence: TGTGCCAGCAGTTACCGGGACGGAGCCCAGACCCAGTACTTC. This sequence encodes CASSYRDGAQTQYF.

This chain uses TRBV5-5 with TRBJ2-1, with D unresolved. Germline values: CDR1 SGHKS, CDR2 YYEKEE (reference sequence). Trimming cost V 1 base and J 3 bases, with 11 bases left between them. The CDR3 consists of 15 residues. CDR3: CASSLRLPVYNEQFF. CDR3 nucleotides: TGTGCCAGCAGCTTGCGCCTCCCAGTCTACAATGAGCAGTTCTTC.

CDR3 protein: CASSLGDTSYNEQYF. In nucleotides, the CDR3 is TGTGCCAGCAGTTTGGGGGACACGTCCTACAATGAGCAGTACTTC. V is TRBV28 and J is TRBJ2-5, with D perhaps TRBD1 (6 bases). V lost 3 bases to trimming and J lost 11 bases, with 22 bases between them. Per the germline V gene, CDR1 is MDHEN and CDR2 is SYDVKM. The length of the CDR3 is 15 residues.

Only a few counts were recorded for this clonotype. The chain has TRBV4-2 and TRBJ1-2; no reliable D call. Germline loops: CDR1 LGHNA, CDR2 YNFKEQ. Trimming took 0 bases from V and 2 from J, leaving 10 bases between them. The CDR3 has 15 residues. CDR3 in DNA: TGTGCCAGCAGCCAAGAATTTCTGGGAAACTATGGCTACACCTTC. It specifies CASSQEFLGNYGYTF.

The chain carries TRBV4-1 and TRBJ1-2, with D maybe TRBD1 (5 bases). Germline V lookup: CDR1 MGHRA, CDR2 YSYEKL. The CDR3 sequence is 16 residues long. V was clipped by 0 bases and J by 1 base, with 12 bases between them. The CDR3 here is CASSQDRGRGNYGYTF. The CDR3 nucleotides are TGCGCCAGCAGCCAAGATCGGGGGAGGGGTAACTATGGCTACACCTTC.

This clonotype was found a few times. This chain joins TRBV13 and TRBJ2-6; TRBD2 is a possible D gene (6 bases). The CDR3 extends over 17 amino acids. Trimming took off 1 base at V and 0 bases at J, with 10 bases between the two ends. Germline-derived CDR1 and CDR2 are PRHDT and FYEKMQ (reference sequence). The CDR3 loop reads CASSLAVGGSGANVLTF. The DNA for the CDR3 is TGTGCCAGCAGCTTAGCCGTGGGGGGCTCTGGGGCCAACGTCCTGACTTTC.

This clonotype appeared a few times. The chain couples TRBV3-1 to TRBJ2-7; 7 bases fit TRBD1. Germline trimming cut 0 bases from V and 7 bases from J; bases unmatched to any gene: 12. CDR1 LGHDT and CDR2 YNNKEL come from the germline V gene (reference sequence). The CDR3 is 16 residues long. In DNA form, the CDR3 reads TGTGCCAGCAGCCAAGATTTAGGGGGCCCTCGTCGGGAGCAGTACTTC. This encodes CASSQDLGGPRREQYF.

In its sample, this clonotype was seen a few times. J is TRBJ2-1 and V is TRBV7-2, with no clear D. The germline CDR1 and CDR2 sequences are SGHTA and FQGNSA. CDR3 length: 16 amino acids. V was clipped by 0 bases and J by 8 bases, with 17 bases between them. CDR3: CASSLAARVSHDEQFF. CDR3 DNA: TGTGCCAGCAGCTTAGCTGCTAGGGTATCACATGATGAGCAGTTCTTC.

CDR3 bases: TGTGCCAGCAGTGATTTATGGGCCAACACACCGGGGGATGGCTACACCTTC. Translation: CASSDLWANTPGDGYTF. V and J are TRBV2 and TRBJ1-2, with a weak D call TRBD1 (5 bases). V lost 3 bases and J 6 bases, leaving 23 bases between the germline ends. Germline V gene sequence: CDR1 SNHLY, CDR2 FYNNEI. The CDR3 consists of 17 residues.

This clonotype was recorded once. The chain employs TRBV20-1 and TRBJ2-4; D possibly uses TRBD1 or TRBD2 (5 bases each). The DNA end is a closer match to TRBJ2-5, so the J assignment may be wrong. Germline assignment: CDR1 DFQATT and CDR2 SNEGSKA (reference sequence). The CDR3 consists of 14 residues. CDR3 loop: CSARDPTYPETQYF. As DNA, the CDR3 is TGCAGTGCACGGGACCCTACATATCCGGAGACCCAGTACTTC.

This clonotype was recorded only once. V gene TRBV9 combines with J gene TRBJ2-5; D perhaps matches TRBD1 (6 bases). Germline CDR1 is SGDLS and CDR2 is YYNGEE. The CDR3 contains 16 residues. V was cut by 0 bases and J by 3 bases, with 15 bases left in between. The DNA of the CDR3 is TGTGCCAGCAGCGTAGGGAATACAGGGTTAGAAGAGACCCAGTACTTC. Translated: CASSVGNTGLEETQYF.

This chain uses TRBV5-1 with TRBJ2-5; D gene unclear. This CDR3 is 14 amino acids long. V was cut by 4 bases and J by 1 base, with 11 bases left in between. The V gene's germline CDR1 is SGHRS and CDR2 YFSETQ. In DNA form, the CDR3 reads TGCGCCAGCAGCCCCCCCTTGGCCCAAGAGACCCAGTACTTC. Its translation is CASSPPLAQETQYF. The complete variable domain, with remaining parts taken from reference TRBV5-1 and TRBJ2-5, reads KAGVTQTPRYLIKTRGQQVTLSCSPISGHRSVSWYQQTPGQGLQFLFEYFSETQRNKGNFPGRFSGRQFSNSRSEMNVSTLELGDSALYLCASSPPLAQETQYFGPGTRLLVL.

V gene TRBV4-2 combines with J gene TRBJ1-2; no definite D call. The V and J ends lost 3 bases and 2 bases respectively, with 16 bases between them. CDR1 is LGHNA and CDR2 is YNFKEQ in the germline V gene. The CDR3 has 16 residues. CDR3 in amino acids: CASSQETRGRNYGYTF. CDR3 sequence (DNA): TGTGCCAGCAGCCAGGAAACCCGAGGGCGGAACTATGGCTACACCTTC.

This rearrangement joins TRBV29-1 to TRBJ1-5, with a possible D match to TRBD1 (5 bases). This CDR3 is built from 13 residues. Between the trimmed V and J ends, which lost 6 bases and 4 bases, there was a span of 13 bases. Germline CDR1 and CDR2: SQVTM and ANQGSEA. CDR3 sequence reads: CSVRPGFNQPQHF. The CDR3 DNA reads as TGCAGCGTGAGACCAGGGTTTAATCAGCCCCAGCATTTT. The full variable domain, completed using reference TRBV29-1 and TRBJ1-5, is SAVISQKPSRDICQRGTSLTIQCQVDSQVTMMFWYRQQPGQSLTLIATANQGSEATYESGFVIDKFPISRPNLTFSTLTVSNMSPEDSSIYLCSVRPGFNQPQHFGDGTRLSIL.

This chain uses TRBV15 with TRBJ1-4, with 10 bases lining up with TRBD1. The V gene's germline CDR1 is LNHNV and CDR2 YYDKDF (reference sequence). J gave up 7 bases and V 7 bases, and 9 bases lay outside the gene matches. CDR3 length: 15 residues. CDR3 in amino acids: CATTPSGTGVEKLFF. The CDR3 region has the DNA TGTGCCACCACCCCATCTGGGACAGGGGTTGAAAAACTGTTTTTT.

The chain has TRBV7-3 and TRBJ2-1; 9 bases fit TRBD2. The V segment lost 4 bases and the J segment 7 bases; nucleotides outside the gene matches: 8. Germline CDR1 SGHTA, CDR2 FQGTGA. The CDR3 totals 15 residues. The CDR3 sequence: CASSYIAGGQNEQFF. The CDR3 coding sequence is TGTGCCAGCAGCTACATCGCGGGGGGGCAAAATGAGCAGTTCTTC.

This chain joins TRBV9 and TRBJ1-2; D is perhaps TRBD1 (5 bases). V shed 2 bases and J shed 6 bases, with 17 bases lying between them. The CDR3 has 15 residues. The germline V gene encodes CDR1 SGDLS and CDR2 YYNGEE. CDR3 region: CASSVRDRPYDGYTF. The CDR3 DNA follows: TGTGCCAGCAGCGTTAGAGACAGACCTTATGATGGCTACACCTTC.

The chain uses TRBV12-5 and TRBJ2-1, with 7 bases aligning to TRBD2. The CDR3 sequence is 13 residues long. V was pared by 3 bases and J by 11 bases, with 7 bases of the junction left unmatched. Per the germline V gene, CDR1 is LGHNT and CDR2 is FRNRAP. CDR3 in amino acids: CASGFGAGIKQFF. The CDR3 DNA reads TGTGCTAGTGGTTTTGGAGCGGGGATAAAGCAGTTCTTC.

The table lists this clonotype with a few counts. This sequence joins TRBV20-1 and TRBJ2-7; the D gene is possibly TRBD1 (6 bases). Trimming took off 6 bases at V and 1 base at J, with 16 bases between the two ends. In germline, CDR1 is DFQATT, CDR2 SNEGSKA (reference sequence). This CDR3 contains 14 residues. The CDR3 nucleotides are TGCAGTGCACCTAGCCAGGGGCCTTCCTACGAGCAGTACTTC. It yields the protein CSAPSQGPSYEQYF.

This clonotype appeared a few times. The chain employs TRBV6-5 and TRBJ2-1; D might be TRBD1 (5 bases). This CDR3 region has 17 residues. The V gene lost 2 bases and the J gene lost 0 bases, with 14 bases spanning the gap. CDR1 MNHEY and CDR2 SVGAGI come from the germline V gene. The CDR3 sequence: CASSYGREQSSYNEQFF. DNA of the CDR3: TGTGCCAGCAGTTACGGCAGGGAACAGAGCTCCTACAATGAGCAGTTCTTC.

This clonotype was observed a few times. V usage is TRBV9 and J usage is TRBJ2-1; 8 positions match TRBD1. Per the germline V gene, CDR1 is SGDLS and CDR2 is YYNGEE. The CDR3 runs to 15 residues. The J segment lost 9 bases and the V segment lost 0 bases, leaving 8 bases of the junction unmatched. DNA of the CDR3: TGTGCCAGCAGCGTAGGGGGCAGGGGGCTTGGTGAGCAGTTCTTC. Its protein is CASSVGGRGLGEQFF.